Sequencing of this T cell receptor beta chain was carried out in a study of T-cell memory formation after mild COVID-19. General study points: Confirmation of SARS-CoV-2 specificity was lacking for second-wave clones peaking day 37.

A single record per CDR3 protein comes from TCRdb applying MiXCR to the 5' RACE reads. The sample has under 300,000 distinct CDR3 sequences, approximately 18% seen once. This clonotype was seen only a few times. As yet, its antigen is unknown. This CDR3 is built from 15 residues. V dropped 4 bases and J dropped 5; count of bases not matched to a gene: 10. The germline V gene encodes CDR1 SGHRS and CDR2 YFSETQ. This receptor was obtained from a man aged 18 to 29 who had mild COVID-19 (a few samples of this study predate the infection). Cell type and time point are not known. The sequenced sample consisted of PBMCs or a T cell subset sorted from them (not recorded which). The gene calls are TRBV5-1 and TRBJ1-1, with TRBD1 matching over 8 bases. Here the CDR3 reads CASSTLQGAHTEAFF. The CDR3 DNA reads TGCGCCAGCAGCACGCTCCAGGGGGCGCATACTGAAGCTTTCTTT.